A single sample gave rise to the 29 T cell receptor gamma chains below, sequenced in a study of intestinal T cells in coeliac disease. For each case, the template was genomic DNA from ten approximately 5-µm formalin-fixed paraffin-embedded scrolls. Using approximately 0.2 ug of biopsy DNA, TRG was amplified with LymphoTrack primers. TCRdb re-called clones from the multiplex PCR reads using CATT. The profile shows some 800 gamma-chain clones, about 44% of them singletons. Sequences were obtained from a duodenal biopsy. Receptor source: a human donor with celiac disease.

This clone has just a few counts. This chain uses TRGV3 with TRGJ1 or TRGJ2. Germline values: CDR1 VTNTFY, CDR2 YDVSTARD (reference sequence). V was clipped by 0 bases and J by 6 bases; unmatched bases: 5. The CDR3 spans 13 residues. CDR3: CATWDRRSYKKLF. The DNA of the CDR3 is TGTGCCACCTGGGACAGGCGCTCTTATAAGAAACTCTTT.

This clone is labeled large. This chain links TRGV4 with TRGJ1 or TRGJ2. The V segment lost 3 bases and the J segment 5 bases; nucleotides outside the gene matches: 7. CDR3 length: 13 amino acids. In germline, CDR1 is EGSTGY, CDR2 YDSYTSSV. CDR3 DNA: TGTGCCACCTGGGATCTTAAGGATTATAAGAAACTCTTT. This gives the protein CATWDLKDYKKLF.

The genes are TRGV4 and TRGJ1 or TRGJ2. Germline trimming cut 1 base from V and 6 bases from J; bases unmatched to any gene: 6. This CDR3 spans 13 amino acids. Germline lookup yields CDR1 EGSTGY and CDR2 YDSYTSSV. The DNA for the CDR3 is TGTGCCACCTGGGATGGCTTACGTTATAAGAAACTCTTT. It is translated as CATWDGLRYKKLF.

This clone was seen only a few times. This may come from a read error, since a much larger clone is one base off. Distinct nucleotide sequences in the sample also encode this CDR3. This chain connects TRGV9 to TRGJ1 or TRGJ2. Germline loops: CDR1 GITISATS, CDR2 ISYDGTV (reference sequence). CDR3 length: 10 amino acids. Written as DNA, the CDR3 is TGCGCCTTGTGGGAAGGTAAGAAACTCTTT. It encodes CALWEGKKLF.

This clone was observed a few times. The genes are TRGV8 and TRGJ1 or TRGJ2. With V trimmed by 5 bases and J by 3 bases, 19 bases remained unmatched. The length of the CDR3 is 17 residues. Germline V lookup: CDR1 VENAVY, CDR2 YDSYNSRV. The CDR3 reads CATWVLVPDPPYYKKLF. The CDR3 bases are TGTGCCACCTGGGTTCTCGTCCCTGACCCCCCTTATTATAAGAAACTCTTT.

This clone was counted only a few times. The chain has TRGV4 and TRGJ1 or TRGJ2. CDR3 length equals 16 residues. The germline V gene has CDR1 EGSTGY and CDR2 YDSYTSSV. Trimming removed 12 bases from V and 1 base from J; junction bases left unmatched: 21. The DNA of the CDR3 is TGTGCCCACCTGGGATGGTGGGGCGTCAATTATTATAAGAAACTCTTT. Its protein product is CAHLGWWGVNYYKKLF.

This clone occurred a few times. The mismatch at residue 3 between this DNA's translation and the TCRdb protein of a much larger clone likely reflects a read error; the protein shown is translated from the DNA. The V gene is TRGV4, the J gene TRGJP1. The germline CDR1 and CDR2 sequences are EGSTGY and YDSYTSSV. The CDR3 extends over 15 amino acids. CDR3 bases: TGTGCCGCCTGGGATAGAGGGACCACTGGTTGGTTCAAGATATTT. Protein product: CAAWDRGTTGWFKIF.

Comment on this clone: The protein listed by TCRdb differs at residue 7 from the translated DNA, so the DNA translation is shown. The genes are TRGV4 and TRGJ1 or TRGJ2. The CDR3 contains 16 residues. The germline gives CDR1 EGSTGY, CDR2 YDSYTSSV. V lost 1 base, J lost 1 base, and 10 bases stayed unmatched. The CDR3 sequence: CATWDGWGVNYYKKLF. The CDR3 DNA reads TGTGCCACCTGGGATGGTTGGGGCGTCAATTATTATAAGAAACTCTTT.

This chain links TRGV5 with TRGJP1. CDR3 size: 15 residues. V lost 6 bases and J lost 5; bases outside the gene matches: 12. Germline V gene data show CDR1 as VINAFY and CDR2 as YDVSNSKD. Here the CDR3 DNA reads TGTGCCACCTGGCGAGATAAACCTACTGGTTGGTTCAAGATATTT. It encodes CATWRDKPTGWFKIF.

The rearrangement joins TRGV8 to TRGJ1 or TRGJ2. The CDR3 is 11 residues long. With 3 bases clipped from V and 10 bases from J, the junction kept 6 bases outside the gene matches. Germline V gives CDR1 VENAVY, CDR2 YDSYNSRV. The CDR3 nucleotides read TGTGCCACCTGGGATTCACGAAAGAAACTCTTT. It translates to CATWDSRKKLF.

J is TRGJ1 or TRGJ2 and V is TRGV4. This CDR3 contains 12 residues. Germline V gene data show CDR1 as EGSTGY and CDR2 as YDSYTSSV. The CDR3 protein is CAPGASYYKKLF. CDR3 in DNA: TGTGCACCTGGGGCCTCTTATTATAAGAAACTCTTT.

The chain employs TRGV3 and TRGJ1 or TRGJ2. V lost 1 base, J lost 13 bases, and 7 bases stayed unmatched. Germline CDR1 is VTNTFY and CDR2 is YDVSTARD (reference sequence). The CDR3 runs 11 residues. CDR3 residues: CATWDRPQKLF. The CDR3 DNA sequence: TGTGCCACCTGGGACAGACCCCAAAAACTCTTT.

This clone was recorded a few times. The chain joins TRGV2 to TRGJ1 or TRGJ2. The CDR3 length is 16 residues. With 0 bases clipped from V and 10 bases from J, the junction kept 18 bases outside the gene matches. CDR1 and CDR2 (germline): EGSNGY, YDSYNSKV. The CDR3 DNA is TGTGCCACCTGGGACGGGCTAATCCTTCGGTTTATAAAGAAACTCTTT. Residues: CATWDGLILRFIKKLF.

CDR3 sequence: CAYLGREYTGWFKIF. CDR3 coding DNA: TGTGCCTACCTGGGACGGGAATACACTGGTTGGTTCAAGATATTT. The chain employs TRGV4 and TRGJP1. The CDR3 has 15 amino acids. The germline gives CDR1 EGSTGY, CDR2 YDSYTSSV. Trimming removed 12 bases from V and 4 bases from J; junction bases left unmatched: 17.

The gene calls are TRGV10 and TRGJP1. TRGV10 is noted as an ORF with a role that remains uncertain. The CDR3 is 19 amino acids. CDR3 sequence: CACVGLGPNHEGLVGFKIF. CDR3 bases: TGTGCCTGCGTGGGATTAGGACCTAACCATGAGGGGCTGGTTGGGTTCAAGATATTT.

This clone was detected a few times. The V gene is TRGV11, the J gene TRGJP1. TRGV11 is filed as an ORF, its function uncertain. V lost 5 bases, J lost 12 bases, and 9 bases stayed unmatched. This CDR3 is built from 13 residues. The CDR3 nucleotides are TGTGCCTGCTGGATTAATAATGGGAGGTTCAAGATATTT. Translation gives CACWINNGRFKIF.

This clone appeared a few times. Translating this DNA gives a protein that differs at residue 9 from the TCRdb one, which belongs to a much larger clone; a read error is likely, and the protein shown is this translation. The rearrangement links TRGV4 to TRGJ1 or TRGJ2. The germline V gene has CDR1 EGSTGY and CDR2 YDSYTSSV. The CDR3 runs 12 residues. The DNA of the CDR3 is TGTGCCACCTGGGACGGTTATTATAGGAAACTCTTT. It encodes CATWDGYYRKLF.

This chain uses TRGV8 with TRGJ1 or TRGJ2. J gave up 0 bases and V 6 bases, and 5 bases lay outside the gene matches. There are 13 residues in the CDR3. Germline CDR1 and CDR2: VENAVY and YDSYNSRV. This CDR3 reads CATWIQNYYKKLF. The DNA of the CDR3 is TGTGCCACCTGGATCCAGAATTATTATAAGAAACTCTTT.

By sample fraction, this clone is large (0.1 to 1%). The chain links TRGV11 to TRGJP2. TRGV11 is reported as an ORF; its role is uncertain. J gave up 7 bases and V 6 bases, and 2 bases lay outside the gene matches. The CDR3 is made up of 12 amino acids. The CDR3 DNA reads TGTGCCTGCTGGATTTCTGATTGGATCAAGACGTTT. It translates to CACWISDWIKTF.

This clone showed up just once. V gene TRGV4 combines with J gene TRGJ1 or TRGJ2. V shed 12 bases and J 6 bases; nucleotides not matched to a gene: 17. Germline V lookup: CDR1 EGSTGY, CDR2 YDSYTSSV. The CDR3 extends over 13 amino acids. CDR3 sequence reads: CAHLGWARYKKLF. CDR3 DNA: TGTGCCCACCTGGGATGGGCACGTTATAAGAAACTCTTT.

This rearrangement joins TRGV2 to TRGJP1. The CDR3 extends over 16 amino acids. Germline trimming cut 5 bases from V and 5 bases from J; bases unmatched to any gene: 14. Germline CDR1 EGSNGY, CDR2 YDSYNSKV. In DNA, the CDR3 is TGTGCCACCTGGGTCTGGGATGGTCGTACTGGTTGGTTCAAGATATTT. The encoded protein is CATWVWDGRTGWFKIF.

In regard to this clone: Compared with germline, one end of the junction differs, possibly owing to a read error. The rearrangement links TRGV2 to TRGJ1 or TRGJ2. Germline CDR1 and CDR2: EGSNGY and YDSYNSKV. CDR3 length: 9 residues. The CDR3 nucleotides read TGTGCCACCTGGGACGGGCTTTTTTTT. It specifies CATWDGLFF.

V and J are TRGV2 and TRGJP2. V lost 4 bases to trimming and J lost 3 bases; unmatched junction nucleotides: 11. Germline loops: CDR1 EGSNGY, CDR2 YDSYNSKV. There are 16 residues in the CDR3. The CDR3 nucleotides are TGTGCCACCTGGGATCGGGAGATAGGTAGTGATTGGATCAAGACGTTT. Translation gives CATWDREIGSDWIKTF.

The table lists this clone with a few counts. This chain connects TRGV11 to TRGJ1 or TRGJ2. TRGV11 is noted as an ORF with a role that remains uncertain. With 1 base clipped from V and 8 bases from J, the junction kept 17 bases outside the gene matches. This CDR3 region has 17 residues. CDR3 sequence (DNA): TGTGCCTGCTGGATTAGGCAACCGGCCCTAATAATGAATAAGAAACTCTTT. Residues: CACWIRQPALIMNKKLF.

This clone is large within its sample. The limits of the CDR3 on the DNA are not certain, so only TCRdb's listed CDR3 is given. The sample has other DNA sequences that encode this CDR3 too. This rearrangement joins TRGV11 to TRGJP2. TRGV11 is marked as an open reading frame, function uncertain. The CDR3 contains 16 residues when both ends are counted. CDR3 residues: CTTVPAFGGRVWIKTF.

The CDR3 DNA reads TGTGCCTGCGTGGGACCGGGGGATTATTATAAGAAACTCTTT. This encodes CACVGPGDYYKKLF. The J gene is TRGJ1 or TRGJ2, the V gene TRGV10. TRGV10 is designated an ORF whose function remains uncertain. The CDR3 contains 14 residues.

This clone was seen only a few times. The chain carries TRGV8 and TRGJ1 or TRGJ2. The CDR3 covers 23 residues. V was pared by 2 bases and J by 2 bases, with 33 bases of the junction left unmatched. Germline V CDR1 and CDR2: VENAVY, YDSYNSRV. The chain's CDR3 is CATWDIKRFSNILPRGHYYKKLF. CDR3 coding DNA: TGTGCCACCTGGGATATAAAACGGTTTTCCAATATCTTGCCACGGGGCCATTATTATAAGAAACTCTTT.

This chain joins TRGV10 and TRGJP1. TRGV10 is labeled an ORF, and its function is uncertain. The CDR3 runs 12 residues. After removal of 8 bases from V and 10 bases from J, the junction contained 8 bases not matched to a gene. The CDR3 loop reads CAAWDSTWFKIF. The CDR3 bases are TGTGCTGCGTGGGATTCGACTTGGTTCAAGATATTT.

The V and J genes are TRGV4 and TRGJP2. Germline V gives CDR1 EGSTGY, CDR2 YDSYTSSV. The CDR3 totals 13 residues. With V trimmed by 5 bases and J by 4 bases, 4 bases remained unmatched. DNA for the CDR3: TGTGCCACCTGGGCGAATAGTGATTGGATCAAGACGTTT. This gives the protein CATWANSDWIKTF.